This T cell receptor (beta chain) is drawn from a study of T cells expressing NK-cell markers. Study summary: According to the study, TCR beta repertoires originated from sorted CD3+CD56+NKG2C+, CD3+CD56+NKG2C- and CD3+CD56-NKG2C+ T cells. Most of the eight sequenced donors were classified as HCMV-seropositive, and one was classified as seronegative.

Findings and caveats of the study: The dominant NKG2C+ clonotypes represented about 1.0-8% of CD8+ T cells in 6 or 7 donors.

Turning to this clonotype: Its specificity is unknown.

Generation of TCR beta cDNA was performed by 5'RACE template switching incorporating UMIs. Each CDR3 protein gets one entry in TCRdb, which reprocessed the 5' RACE reads and gives no DNA. This sample's table has about 260,000 distinct CDR3 sequences. The germline CDR1 and CDR2 sequences are SGHTA and FQGNSA. The CDR3 is 14 residues long. The sample taken for sequencing was blood T cells: a sorted CD56 or NKG2C T cell subset, CD4+ or CD8+ T cells, or bulk PBMC T cells (not recorded which). This TCR was sampled from a man younger than 35 in good health. V usage is TRBV7-2 and J usage is TRBJ1-4; TCRdb picks TRBD1, but there is no DNA to check that call. The CDR3: CASSYGQGREKLFF. Full variable domain (remainder filled in from reference TRBV7-2 and TRBJ1-4): GAGVSQSPSNKVTEKGKDVELRCDPISGHTALYWYRQSLGQGLEFLIYFQGNSAPDKSGLPSDRFSAERTGGSVSTLTIQRTQQEDSAVYLCASSYGQGREKLFFGSGTQLSVL.